One sample yielded the 5 T cell receptor beta chains listed below, sequenced in a study of blood T cell repertoires in COVID-19. Clones were read by immunoSEQ multiplex PCR, and TCRdb kept only the in-frame ones, dropping some. The repertoire holds over 150,000 clones, with roughly 85% as singletons. The sequenced sample was PBMCs or T cells enriched from blood (not recorded which). Every receptor here comes from a woman in her seventies in a cohort exposed to, infected with or recovered from COVID-19 (not recorded which).

A single count supports this clone. V and J are TRBV5-1 and TRBJ2-1; D is undetermined. Looked up from germline, CDR1 is SGHRS and CDR2 is YFSETQ. With 2 bases removed from V and 2 bases from J, the gap between germline ends came to 8 bases. The CDR3 covers 14 residues. In DNA form, the CDR3 reads TGCGCCAGCAGCTTCGGGTCCCCCTACAATGAGCAGTTCTTC. This codes for CASSFGSPYNEQFF.

The rearrangement uses TRBV7-2 and TRBJ2-7; possibly TRBD1 for D (7 bases). The length of the CDR3 is 16 residues. V was trimmed by 6 bases and J by 4 bases, leaving 22 bases between them. Germline V gene sequence: CDR1 SGHTA, CDR2 FQGNSA. CDR3 sequence (DNA): TGTGCCAGCAGTCCCGGGGGTGTAGGGGGCGTATACGAGCAGTACTTC. Translating it yields CASSPGGVGGVYEQYF.

The V call is TRBV23-1, the J call TRBJ2-4; perhaps TRBD1 as D (6 bases). TRBV23-1 is noted as an ORF with a role that remains uncertain. The CDR3 runs to 13 residues. V lost 4 bases and J 4 bases, leaving 8 bases between the germline ends. CDR3 in DNA: TGCGCCAGCAGTCGAGGACAGAAAAACATTCAGTACTTC. Translation gives CASSRGQKNIQYF.

V is TRBV7-9 and J is TRBJ2-4; 8 nucleotides line up with TRBD2. The germline V gene has CDR1 SEHNR and CDR2 FQNEAQ (reference sequence). The V gene end was trimmed by 5 bases and the J gene end by 8 bases; junction bases not matched to a gene: 11. The length of the CDR3 is 15 residues. Written as DNA, the CDR3 is TGTGCCAGCAGCCCCCGGGAGGGTAGAGGAGACATTCAGTACTTC. This gives the protein CASSPREGRGDIQYF.

The chain combines TRBV27 with TRBJ1-5; D gene ambiguous. Between the trimmed V and J ends, which lost 2 bases and 3 bases, there was a span of 20 bases. Germline V CDR1 and CDR2: MNHEY, SMNVEV (reference sequence). CDR3 length: 18 amino acids. DNA of the CDR3: TGTGCCAGCAGTTTAGCCCGCGGCAGAGGGAATCTCAATCAGCCCCAGCATTTT. This translates into CASSLARGRGNLNQPQHF.